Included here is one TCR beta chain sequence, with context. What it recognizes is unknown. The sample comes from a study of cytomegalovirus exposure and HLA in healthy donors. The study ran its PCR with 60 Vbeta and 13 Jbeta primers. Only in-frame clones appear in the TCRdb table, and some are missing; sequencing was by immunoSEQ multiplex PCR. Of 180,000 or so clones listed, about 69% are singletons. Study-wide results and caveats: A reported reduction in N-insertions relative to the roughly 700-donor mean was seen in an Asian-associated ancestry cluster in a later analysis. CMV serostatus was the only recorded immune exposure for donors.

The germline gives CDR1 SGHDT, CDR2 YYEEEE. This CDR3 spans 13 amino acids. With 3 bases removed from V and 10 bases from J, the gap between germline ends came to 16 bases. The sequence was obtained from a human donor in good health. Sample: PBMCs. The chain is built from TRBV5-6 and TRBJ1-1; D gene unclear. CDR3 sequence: CASSSPDSGGAFF. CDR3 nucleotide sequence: TGTGCCAGCAGCTCCCCCGACTCGGGAGGAGCTTTCTTT.